These 11 T cell receptor beta chains share one sample of origin, sequenced in a study of T-cell memory formation after mild COVID-19. TCRdb reprocessed the 5' RACE reads with MiXCR, giving one entry per CDR3 protein. The data show about 130,000 distinct CDR3 sequences, about 5.9% seen once. Sequenced sample: PBMCs or a T cell subset sorted from them (not recorded which). Receptors originate from an adult woman who had mild COVID-19 (a few samples of this study predate the infection). Cell type and time point are not known.

The table lists this clonotype with many counts. This chain connects TRBV5-6 to TRBJ1-1, with no clear D. Trimming shortened V by 0 bases and J by 0 bases, and 12 bases separated the two germline ends. Germline loops: CDR1 SGHDT, CDR2 YYEEEE. CDR3 size: 16 residues. CDR3 sequence: CASSLDKGRVNTEAFF. The CDR3 DNA sequence: TGTGCCAGCAGCTTGGACAAGGGTAGGGTGAACACTGAAGCTTTCTTT.

The rearrangement uses TRBV3-1 and TRBJ2-7; D remains unclear. The V and J ends lost 0 bases and 5 bases respectively, with 17 bases between them. The germline V gene encodes CDR1 LGHDT and CDR2 YNNKEL (reference sequence). This CDR3 region has 16 residues. The chain's CDR3 is CASSQEYGSGAHEQYF. The CDR3 region has the DNA TGTGCCAGCAGCCAAGAATATGGGTCAGGTGCCCACGAGCAGTACTTC.

This clonotype was seen repeatedly, ten times or more. The rearrangement joins TRBV5-6 to TRBJ2-7, with D unclear. CDR1 SGHDT and CDR2 YYEEEE come from the germline V gene. The length of the CDR3 is 13 residues. The V end was cut by 4 bases, the J end by 0 bases, with 8 bases between. The CDR3 region has the DNA TGTGCCAGCAGCGCCAGGAGCTCCTACGAGCAGTACTTC. Translation: CASSARSSYEQYF.

At least ten counts were recorded for this clonotype. J is TRBJ2-2 and V is TRBV5-1, with D possibly TRBD2 on 6 matching bases. The CDR3 covers 16 residues. Per the germline V gene, CDR1 is SGHRS and CDR2 is YFSETQ. Trimming took off 1 base at V and 1 base at J, with 11 bases between the two ends. The CDR3 DNA sequence: TGCGCCAGCAGCTTGTACCGGGGAGGGAACACCGGGGAGCTGTTTTTT. Translating it yields CASSLYRGGNTGELFF.

The V and J genes are TRBV6-5 and TRBJ2-1; TRBD1 or TRBD2 may be the D gene (6 bases each). V shed 6 bases and J shed 3 bases, with 9 bases lying between them. Germline V CDR1 and CDR2: MNHEY, SVGAGI. The CDR3 runs 13 residues. The CDR3 here is CASRGGLYNEQFF. DNA of the CDR3: TGTGCCAGCAGGGGGGGCCTCTACAATGAGCAGTTCTTC.

V is TRBV6-2 or TRBV6-3 and J is TRBJ2-2; 9 bases match TRBD1. CDR1 is MNHEY, CDR2 SVGEGT, per germline. J was trimmed by 4 bases and V by 6 bases; bases with no gene match: 6. The CDR3 contains 15 residues. CDR3 loop: CASSRDRDGTGELFF. For the CDR3, the DNA is TGTGCCAGCAGCCGGGACAGGGATGGCACCGGGGAGCTGTTTTTT.

Many counts were recorded for this clonotype. This chain uses TRBV29-1 with TRBJ2-1; D may be TRBD1 (5 bases). The CDR3 runs 12 residues. Deletions cut 4 bases from V and 7 bases from J, with 11 bases between. CDR1 and CDR2 (germline): SQVTM, ANQGSEA. The CDR3 DNA reads TGCAGCGTTGTGCAGGGTGTAAATGAGCAGTTCTTC. This codes for CSVVQGVNEQFF.

This clonotype was found many times. Here the CDR3 DNA reads TGCAGTGCCTTAGGGGGGTACGAGCAGTACTTC. It is translated as CSALGGYEQYF. V is TRBV20-1 and J is TRBJ2-7; D possibly uses TRBD1 or TRBD2 (6 bases each). Trimming removed 6 bases at V and 4 bases at J, with 10 bases between. The CDR3 is 11 amino acids. The germline V gene has CDR1 DFQATT and CDR2 SNEGSKA (reference sequence).

This clonotype was recorded a few times. The chain is built from TRBV27 and TRBJ2-7; 11 bases map to TRBD2. CDR1 is MNHEY, CDR2 SMNVEV, per germline (reference sequence). Germline trimming cut 0 bases from V and 4 bases from J; bases unmatched to any gene: 8. The CDR3 contains 17 residues. The CDR3 sequence is CASSLSPSGRFGYEQYF. The DNA of the CDR3 is TGTGCCAGCAGTTTATCCCCTAGCGGGAGGTTCGGTTACGAGCAGTACTTC.

This clonotype was found a few times. V usage is TRBV6-2 or TRBV6-3 and J usage is TRBJ2-7; 14 nucleotides agree with TRBD2. Per the germline V gene, CDR1 is MNHEY and CDR2 is SVGEGT. The CDR3 contains 18 residues. V was clipped by 6 bases and J by 3 bases; unmatched bases: 13. This CDR3 is CASSHGTSGSLRYYEQYF. The CDR3 DNA reads TGTGCCAGCAGCCACGGGACTAGCGGGAGTCTAAGGTACTACGAGCAGTACTTC.

This clonotype appeared a few times. This chain uses TRBV7-2 with TRBJ2-2, with TRBD2 identical over 12 bases. The CDR3 consists of 18 residues. V trimming: 5 bases; J trimming: 1 base; junction bases outside the gene matches: 8. Germline CDR1 reads SGHTA; CDR2 reads FQGNSA. The CDR3 reads CASSPSLLAGGNTGELFF. The CDR3 nucleotides read TGTGCCAGCAGCCCTTCCCTACTAGCGGGAGGGAACACCGGGGAGCTGTTTTTT.